The following is a T cell receptor beta chain sequence with its context. This clonotype has ten or more counts. No cognate antigen has been identified for it. Base qualities are missing; no much larger clone stands one base away. For sequencing, an Illumina HiSeq 1500 was employed. In-frame beta chains were kept once TCRdb had trimmed the public reads at Q25 with fastp and called clones with MiXCR. Rows with one shared CDR3 protein collapse into an entry with the most common genes and DNA. This sample is represented by over 450,000 distinct CDR3 sequences; 11% of them were singletons. 10% of the sample lies in the top ten. Trimming removed 6 bases from V and 0 bases from J, leaving 12 bases between the germline ends. Reading the germline V gene (reference sequence) gives CDR1 LNHDA and CDR2 SQIVND. There are 15 amino acids in the CDR3, from cysteine to phenylalanine inclusive. The only DNA kept is the CDR3, 45 bases in frame from the first base.

This specimen comes from a study of T cell repertoires in cytomegalovirus infection (dated by TCRdb to between 2019 and 2020). Regarding the study in general: Because public TCR beta signatures pointed to carriage of CMV infection together with the matching HLA type, the HLA type of each donor mattered for the analysis.

The paper as a whole reports these results and caveats: Carriers of CMV infection plus the relevant HLA type were discriminated by the cumulative frequency of public TCR beta family members in the study cohort and in an independent approximately 350-donor cohort. In the ex vivo response, HLA-C-restricted CMV-specific TCR beta clonotypes were dominant, and in two of eight donors the single most frequent clonotype came from this HLA-C-restricted group.

The sample taken for sequencing was PBMCs. This TCR was sampled from a human donor in good health (CMV status not recorded). Some clones in this sample may be carry-over from other donors' samples. The chain was built from TRBV19 and TRBJ2-1, with TRBD2 perhaps the D gene, on 6 matching bases. The DNA reads as follows: TGTGCCAGTAGCTGGGACTCAAGCTCCTACAATGAGCAGTTCTTC. This translates into CASSWDSSSYNEQFF.